A selection of T cell receptor beta chains follows, all from one sample in a study of T cells in Graves' hyperthyroidism and ophthalmopathy. Each CDR3 protein is one row after TCRdb ran MiXCR on the multiplex PCR reads. The sample holds hundreds of thousands of distinct CDR3 sequences, 11% to 15% seen once. The sequenced material came from blood. These receptors all come from a woman between 18 and 29 years old with Graves' hyperthyroidism. The CDR3 runs from the conserved cysteine through the conserved F or W. D genes are given only for firm matches. Size tells how often a clone was seen (once, few, many) or the class of an expanded clone, and some rows leave it out.

>TRBV6-1|TRBD1|many|TRBJ1-2
TGTGCCAGCAGAGATGCCCGGGACAGGGTTCAAGGCTACACCTTC
CASRDARDRVQGYTF
>TRBV27|TRBD1|few|TRBJ1-1
TGTGCCAGCCTCGGACAGGGTGACACTGAAGCTTTCTTT
CASLGQGDTEAFF
>TRBV28|TRBD1|many|TRBJ1-5
TGTGCCAGCCGGGACAGGGGGTATGATCAGCCCCAGCATTTT
CASRDRGYDQPQHF
>TRBV19|TRBD1|-|TRBJ2-3
TGTGCCAGTAGTACGGGACAGCACACAGATACGCAGTATTTT
CASSTGQHTDTQYF
>TRBV9|-|-|TRBJ2-1
TGTGCCAGCAGCGTAGGTTACTTCAATGAGCAGTTCTTC
CASSVGYFNEQFF
>TRBV7-9|TRBD2|-|TRBJ2-1
TGTGCCAGCAGCTTAGGCGGGACTAGAGGGGGGAATGAGCAGTTCTTC
CASSLGGTRGGNEQFF
>TRBV11-3|TRBD1|-|TRBJ2-7
TGTGCCAGCCTAAGGGGACAGGGTACTGGGGAGCAGTACTTC
CASLRGQGTGEQYF
>TRBV5-4|TRBD1|few|TRBJ2-7
TGTGCCAGCAGTCCACTAGGGACAGGAGGCGAGCAGTACTTC
CASSPLGTGGEQYF
>TRBV25-1|-|few|TRBJ1-3
TGTGCCAGCAGATCCACAGGGTTCTCTGGAAACACCATATATTTT
CASRSTGFSGNTIYF
>TRBV12-3/TRBV12-4|-|-|TRBJ1-1
TGTGCCAGCAGTTTAGAGGGGGGGGGGGGCATGAACACTGAAGCTTTCTTT
CASSLEGGGGMNTEAFF
>TRBV5-1|-|many|TRBJ2-1
TGCGCCAGCAGCGCCCCTCAGGCTGAGCAGTTCTTC
CASSAPQAEQFF
>TRBV12-3/TRBV12-4|-|-|TRBJ2-5
TGTGCCAGCAGTTTAGCGCCGGAGGAGACCCAGTACTTC
CASSLAPEETQYF
>TRBV7-8|-|-|TRBJ2-1
TGTGCCAGCAGCTTAGTAACGCGAAGGGAGCAGTTCTTC
CASSLVTRREQFF
>TRBV5-5|-|many|TRBJ2-1
TGTGCCAGCAGCTTGGATGACAGTGGGAATGAGCAGTTCTTC
CASSLDDSGNEQFF
>TRBV14|TRBD2|many|TRBJ2-1
TGTGCCAGCAGCCCTCTGGCGGGAGTGTCCTACAATGAGCAGTTCTTC
CASSPLAGVSYNEQFF
>TRBV3-1|TRBD1|-|TRBJ2-5
TGTGCCAGCAGCCAAGGGACAGGGGTCCGAGGGACCCAGTACTTC
CASSQGTGVRGTQYF
>TRBV9|TRBD1|-|TRBJ1-6
TGTGCCAGCAGCGTAGCGACAGGGGGCTTTTCACCCCTCCACTTT
CASSVATGGFSPLHF
>TRBV7-9|-|few|TRBJ2-7
TGTGCCAGCAGCTACTTCGGAGCGGAAACCTACGAGCAGTACTTC
CASSYFGAETYEQYF
>TRBV28|TRBD1|many|TRBJ2-5
TGTGCCAGCAGTTTTATGACAGGGGAAGAGACCCAGTACTTC
CASSFMTGEETQYF
>TRBV12-3/TRBV12-4|TRBD2|many|TRBJ2-1
TGTGCCAGCAGTTTAAGGCGGGAGCTCTACAATGAGCAGTTCTTC
CASSLRRELYNEQFF
>TRBV20-1|TRBD2|-|TRBJ2-1
TGCAGTGCTAGAGATCTTCGGACTAGCGGGAGGGCCTGGGGCTACTACAATGAGCAGTTCTTC
CSARDLRTSGRAWGYYNEQFF
>TRBV19|TRBD1|few|TRBJ2-7
TGTGCCAGTAGTGACCCTACACAGGGGGCGCGTAGCAACGAGCAGTACTTC
CASSDPTQGARSNEQYF
>TRBV5-1|-|-|TRBJ2-1
TGCGCCAGCAGCTTGGGGGACGTCTACAATGAGCAGTTCTTC
CASSLGDVYNEQFF
>TRBV20-1|-|few|TRBJ2-7
TGCAGTGCTAGATCGACCTACGAGCAGTACTTC
CSARSTYEQYF
>TRBV12-3/TRBV12-4|TRBD1|few|TRBJ1-4
TGTGCCAGCAGTTTCGCACAGGGGCGCGAAAAACTGTTTTTT
CASSFAQGREKLFF
>TRBV6-5|TRBD1|-|TRBJ1-6
TGTGCCAGCAGTTACACAGGGGCCTTACCTAATTCACCCCTCCACTTT
CASSYTGALPNSPLHF
>TRBV20-1|-|-|TRBJ2-7
TGCAGTGCTAGTCCCCGGGAGATGGTGGCGGTGCAGTACTTC
CSASPREMVAVQYF
>TRBV27|-|many|TRBJ2-2
TGTGCCAGCAGTTTCGGCGGGATGGGCGGGGAGCTGTTTTTT
CASSFGGMGGELFF
>TRBV28|TRBD1|-|TRBJ2-2
TGTGCCAGCAGTTTTGACAGGGGCTTGGGTGAGGAGCTGTTTTTT
CASSFDRGLGEELFF
>TRBV5-1|TRBD1|few|TRBJ2-5
TGCGCCAGCAGCTTTAAGGTGGGACAGGGGGCCAGGGGGACCCAAGAGACCCAGTACTTC
CASSFKVGQGARGTQETQYF
>TRBV5-6|-|many|TRBJ2-5
TGTGCCAGCAGAAAGGGGATGCAAGAGACCCAGTACTTC
CASRKGMQETQYF
>TRBV19|TRBD1|-|TRBJ2-7
TGTGCCAGTAGTATAGGTTCCGGGACAGGGGCCTACGAGCAGTACTTC
CASSIGSGTGAYEQYF
>TRBV7-8|TRBD2|many|TRBJ2-1
TGTGCCAGCAGCTTCGCCGGGTTGGTAGCGGGAGAGCAGTTCTTC
CASSFAGLVAGEQFF
>TRBV2|-|-|TRBJ1-6
TGTGCCAGCACCAATGCGGGGAATTCACCCCTCCACTTT
CASTNAGNSPLHF
>TRBV6-1|-|many|TRBJ1-5
TGTGCCAGCAGTGAAGTAGTCCGGAGCAATCAGCCCCAGCATTTT
CASSEVVRSNQPQHF